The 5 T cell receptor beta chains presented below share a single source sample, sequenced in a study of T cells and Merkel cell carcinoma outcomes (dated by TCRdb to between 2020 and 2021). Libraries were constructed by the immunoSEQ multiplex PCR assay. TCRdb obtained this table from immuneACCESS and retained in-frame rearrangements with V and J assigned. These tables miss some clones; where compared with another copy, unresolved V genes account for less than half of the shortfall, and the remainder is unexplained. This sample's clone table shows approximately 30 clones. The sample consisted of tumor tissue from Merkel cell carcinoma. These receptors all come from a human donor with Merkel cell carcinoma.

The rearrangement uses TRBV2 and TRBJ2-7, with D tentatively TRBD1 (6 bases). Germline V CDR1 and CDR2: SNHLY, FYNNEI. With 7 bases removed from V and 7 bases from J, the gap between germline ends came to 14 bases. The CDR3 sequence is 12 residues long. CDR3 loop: CASTLQGREQYV. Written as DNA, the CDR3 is TGTGCCAGCACTCTACAGGGTCGAGAGCAGTACGTC.

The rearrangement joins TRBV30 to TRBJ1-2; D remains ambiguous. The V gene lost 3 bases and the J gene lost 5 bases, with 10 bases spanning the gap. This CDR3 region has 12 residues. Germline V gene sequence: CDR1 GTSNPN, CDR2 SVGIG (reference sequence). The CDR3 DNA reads TGTGCCTGGAGGGACGGAGAATATGGCTACACCTTC. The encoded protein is CAWRDGEYGYTF.

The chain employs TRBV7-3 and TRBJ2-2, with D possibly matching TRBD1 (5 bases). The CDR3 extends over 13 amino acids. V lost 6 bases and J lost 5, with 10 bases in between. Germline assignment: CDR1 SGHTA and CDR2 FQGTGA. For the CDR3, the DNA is TGTGCCAGCAGTGACAGAGTAACCGGGGAGCTGTTTTTT. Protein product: CASSDRVTGELFF.

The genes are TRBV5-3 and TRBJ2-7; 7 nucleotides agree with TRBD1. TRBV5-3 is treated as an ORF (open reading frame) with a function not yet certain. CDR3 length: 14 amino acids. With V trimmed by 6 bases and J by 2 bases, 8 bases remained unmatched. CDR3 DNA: TGTGCCAGAAAACGGGACAGTCGTCCCTACGAGCAGTACGTC. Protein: CARKRDSRPYEQYV.

Here the CDR3 DNA reads TGCAGCGTTGCGACAGGATTCCTCGGAAACACCATATATTTT. As protein: CSVATGFLGNTIYF. The genes are TRBV29-1 and TRBJ1-3; perhaps TRBD1 as D (6 bases). CDR1 and CDR2 (germline): SQVTM, ANQGSEA. Between the trimmed V and J ends, which lost 4 bases and 4 bases, there was a span of 14 bases. The CDR3 sequence is 14 residues long.